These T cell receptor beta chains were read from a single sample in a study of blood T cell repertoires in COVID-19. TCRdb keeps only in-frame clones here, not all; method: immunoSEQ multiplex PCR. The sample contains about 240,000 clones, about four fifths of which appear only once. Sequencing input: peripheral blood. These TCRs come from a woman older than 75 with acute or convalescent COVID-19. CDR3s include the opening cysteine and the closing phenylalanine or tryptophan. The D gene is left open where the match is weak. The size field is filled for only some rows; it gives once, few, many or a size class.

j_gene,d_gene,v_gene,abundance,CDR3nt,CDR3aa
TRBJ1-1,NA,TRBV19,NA,TGTGCCAGTAGGCTCCATCAGGGGATGACTGAAGCTTTCTTT,CASRLHQGMTEAFF
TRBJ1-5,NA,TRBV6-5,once,TGTGCCAGCGCGGCTGAGGGTGGCAATCAGCCCCAGCATTTT,CASAAEGGNQPQHF
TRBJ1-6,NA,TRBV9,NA,TGTGCCAGCAGCCATACAGGAATTGGGTCGGGTGGCTCACCCCTCCACTTT,CASSHTGIGSGGSPLHF
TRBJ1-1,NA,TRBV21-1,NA,TGTGCCAGCAGCAAAGCAGGGGGCACTGAAGCTTTCTTT,CASSKAGGTEAFF
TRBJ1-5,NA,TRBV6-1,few,TGTGCCAGCAGTGAAGCGGCGGGTCTGCGTCAGCCCCAGCATTTT,CASSEAAGLRQPQHF
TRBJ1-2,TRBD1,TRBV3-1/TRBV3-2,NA,TGTGCCAGCAGCCGAGGGACAGGGGCGAACTATGGCTACACCTTC,CASSRGTGANYGYTF
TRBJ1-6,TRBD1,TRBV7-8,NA,TGTGCCAGCAGCGCCAGGGACAGGGGTCCGAATTCACCCCTCCACTTT,CASSARDRGPNSPLHF
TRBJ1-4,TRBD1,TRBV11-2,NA,TGTGCCAGCAGCTTAGATGGAGGGGGCAAAGAAAAACTGTTTTTT,CASSLDGGGKEKLFF
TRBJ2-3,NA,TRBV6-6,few,TGTGCCAGCAGCCGGGACTCCCAAAGCACAGATACGCAGTATTTT,CASSRDSQSTDTQYF
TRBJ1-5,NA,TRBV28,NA,TGTGCCAGCATTTCGGGCGGGAGCAATCAGCCCCAGCATTTT,CASISGGSNQPQHF
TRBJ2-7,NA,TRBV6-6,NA,TGTGCCAGCAGTTACTCGGGGGGAGGGGGGAACTACGAGCAGTACTTC,CASSYSGGGGNYEQYF
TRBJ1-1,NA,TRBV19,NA,TGTGCCAGTACGCCCGGGTTTTACACTGAAGCTTTCTTT,CASTPGFYTEAFF
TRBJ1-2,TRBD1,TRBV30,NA,TGTGCCTGGAGTGCAGGGGGGCAGGGTGGCTACACCTTC,CAWSAGGQGGYTF
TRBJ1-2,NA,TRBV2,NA,TGTGCCAGCAGTGAATCCAGCTATGGCTACACCTTC,CASSESSYGYTF
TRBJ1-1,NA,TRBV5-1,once,TGCGCCAGCAGCTTGGCCCAGGGGATGAACACTGAAGCTTTCTTT,CASSLAQGMNTEAFF
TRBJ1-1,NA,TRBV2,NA,TGTGCCAGCAGAGAATCAGGGGTTCATATGAACACTGAAGCTTTCTTT,CASRESGVHMNTEAFF
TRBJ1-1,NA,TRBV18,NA,TGTGCCAGCTCACCCCGCGGGGGCGCAGGCACTGAAGCTTTCTTT,CASSPRGGAGTEAFF
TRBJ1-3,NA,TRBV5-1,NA,TGCGCCAGCAGGAGGGCAGGGGAGATGAACACCATATATTTT,CASRRAGEMNTIYF
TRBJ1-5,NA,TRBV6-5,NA,TGTGCCAGCAATTCACCGCCCGCGGGCAATCAGCCCCAGCATTTT,CASNSPPAGNQPQHF
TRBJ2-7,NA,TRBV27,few,TGTGCCAGCAGTTTAGTACAGGGAGGGAGCTACGAGCAGTACTTC,CASSLVQGGSYEQYF
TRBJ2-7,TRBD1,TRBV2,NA,TGTGCCAGCAGTGAGCGGGACAGGCCCTCGTACGAGCAGTACTTC,CASSERDRPSYEQYF
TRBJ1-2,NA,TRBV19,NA,TGTGCCAGTAGTGGAGGGGTATGGGGCTACACCTTC,CASSGGVWGYTF
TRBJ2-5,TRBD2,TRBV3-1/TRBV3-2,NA,TGTGCCAGCAGCCAAGCCCTACCGACTAGCGGGGGGACCCAGTACTTC,CASSQALPTSGGTQYF
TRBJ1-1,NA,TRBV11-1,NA,TGTGCCAGCAGCCGGGACACTGAAGCTTTCTTT,CASSRDTEAFF
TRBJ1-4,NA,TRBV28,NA,TGTGCCAGCAGTCCCTGGACAAGCCCTAATGAAAAACTGTTTTTT,CASSPWTSPNEKLFF
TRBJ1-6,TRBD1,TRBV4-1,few,TGCGCCAGCAGGCTGACAGGGAGCTATAATTCACCCCTCCACTTT,CASRLTGSYNSPLHF
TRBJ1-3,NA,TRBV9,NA,TGTGCCAGCAGCGTAGACCTAGGAAACACCATATATTTT,CASSVDLGNTIYF
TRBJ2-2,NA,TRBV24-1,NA,TGTGCCACCTCGGCGGGACGAAACACCGGGGAGCTGTTTTTT,CATSAGRNTGELFF
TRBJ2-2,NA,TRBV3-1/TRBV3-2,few,TGTGCCAGCAGCCCGGTCACCGGGGAGCTGTTTTTT,CASSPVTGELFF
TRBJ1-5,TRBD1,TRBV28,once,TGTGCCAGCAGTTTATTAGGGGGCGAGGATCAGCCCCAGCATTTT,CASSLLGGEDQPQHF
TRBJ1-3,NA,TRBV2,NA,TGTGCCAGCCTGGACAGCTTAGATAGAAACACCATATATTTT,CASLDSLDRNTIYF
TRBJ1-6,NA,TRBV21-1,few,TGTGCCAGCAGCATTACAGGGGTCGCTTATTATAATTCACCCCTCCACTTT,CASSITGVAYYNSPLHF
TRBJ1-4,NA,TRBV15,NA,TGTGCCACCAGCAGAGGCGGCGTAGGTGAAAAACTGTTTTTT,CATSRGGVGEKLFF
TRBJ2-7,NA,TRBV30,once,TGTGCCTGGACCCTACAGGGAGTCGCCCACGAGCAGTACTTC,CAWTLQGVAHEQYF
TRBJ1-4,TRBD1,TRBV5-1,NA,TGCGCCAGCAGCCCTGGGACAGGGAATGAAAAACTGTTTTTT,CASSPGTGNEKLFF
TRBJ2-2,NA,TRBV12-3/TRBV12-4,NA,TGTGCCAGCAGCCGGGGTGCCGGGGAGCTGTTTTTT,CASSRGAGELFF
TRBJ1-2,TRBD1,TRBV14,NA,TGTGCCAGCAGCCAGGGGACAGGGGGCTATGGCTACACCTTC,CASSQGTGGYGYTF
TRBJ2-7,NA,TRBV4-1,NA,TGCGCCAGCAGCCAAGATCGAGTCAGAGGCGAGCAGTACTTC,CASSQDRVRGEQYF
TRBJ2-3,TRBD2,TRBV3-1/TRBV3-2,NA,TGTGCCAGCATGAGGCGGGGGGATACGCAGTATTTT,CASMRRGDTQYF
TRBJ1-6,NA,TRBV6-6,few,TGTGCCAGCAGTTACCTCGTTGGGCCCAATTCACCCCTCCACTTT,CASSYLVGPNSPLHF
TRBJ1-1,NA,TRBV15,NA,TGTGCCACCAGCAGAGCGCGGGGGATCACTGAAGCTTTCTTT,CATSRARGITEAFF
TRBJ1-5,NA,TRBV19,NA,TGTGCCACAATGACCCCCGGGACTGGTTTCAATCAGCCCCAGCATTTT,CATMTPGTGFNQPQHF
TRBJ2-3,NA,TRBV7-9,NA,TGTGCCAGCAGCTTAGGGGGGGGGCACACAGATACGCAGTATTTT,CASSLGGGHTDTQYF
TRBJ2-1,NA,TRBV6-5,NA,TGTGCCAGCCCCCGGGGACTCAATGAGCAGTTCTTC,CASPRGLNEQFF
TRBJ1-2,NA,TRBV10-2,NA,TGCGCCAGCGCAGATACAAACTATGGCTACACCTTC,CASADTNYGYTF
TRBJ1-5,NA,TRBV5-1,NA,TGCGCCAGCAGCTCGGGCGGGAATCAGCCCCAGCATTTT,CASSSGGNQPQHF
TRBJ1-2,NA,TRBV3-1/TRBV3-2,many,TGTGCCAGCAGCCAAGGCGGACAGTACTATGGCTACACCTTC,CASSQGGQYYGYTF
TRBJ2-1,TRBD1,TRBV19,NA,TGTGCCAGTTCGAGGACAGGGGGCAATGAGCAGTTCTTC,CASSRTGGNEQFF
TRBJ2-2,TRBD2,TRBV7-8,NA,TGTGCCAGCAGCTTAGTTGCGGGGGGGCTCACCGGGGAGCTGTTTTTT,CASSLVAGGLTGELFF
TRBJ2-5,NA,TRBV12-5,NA,TGTGCTAGTGGCCTCGGGACTCCTCAAGAGACCCAGTACTTC,CASGLGTPQETQYF